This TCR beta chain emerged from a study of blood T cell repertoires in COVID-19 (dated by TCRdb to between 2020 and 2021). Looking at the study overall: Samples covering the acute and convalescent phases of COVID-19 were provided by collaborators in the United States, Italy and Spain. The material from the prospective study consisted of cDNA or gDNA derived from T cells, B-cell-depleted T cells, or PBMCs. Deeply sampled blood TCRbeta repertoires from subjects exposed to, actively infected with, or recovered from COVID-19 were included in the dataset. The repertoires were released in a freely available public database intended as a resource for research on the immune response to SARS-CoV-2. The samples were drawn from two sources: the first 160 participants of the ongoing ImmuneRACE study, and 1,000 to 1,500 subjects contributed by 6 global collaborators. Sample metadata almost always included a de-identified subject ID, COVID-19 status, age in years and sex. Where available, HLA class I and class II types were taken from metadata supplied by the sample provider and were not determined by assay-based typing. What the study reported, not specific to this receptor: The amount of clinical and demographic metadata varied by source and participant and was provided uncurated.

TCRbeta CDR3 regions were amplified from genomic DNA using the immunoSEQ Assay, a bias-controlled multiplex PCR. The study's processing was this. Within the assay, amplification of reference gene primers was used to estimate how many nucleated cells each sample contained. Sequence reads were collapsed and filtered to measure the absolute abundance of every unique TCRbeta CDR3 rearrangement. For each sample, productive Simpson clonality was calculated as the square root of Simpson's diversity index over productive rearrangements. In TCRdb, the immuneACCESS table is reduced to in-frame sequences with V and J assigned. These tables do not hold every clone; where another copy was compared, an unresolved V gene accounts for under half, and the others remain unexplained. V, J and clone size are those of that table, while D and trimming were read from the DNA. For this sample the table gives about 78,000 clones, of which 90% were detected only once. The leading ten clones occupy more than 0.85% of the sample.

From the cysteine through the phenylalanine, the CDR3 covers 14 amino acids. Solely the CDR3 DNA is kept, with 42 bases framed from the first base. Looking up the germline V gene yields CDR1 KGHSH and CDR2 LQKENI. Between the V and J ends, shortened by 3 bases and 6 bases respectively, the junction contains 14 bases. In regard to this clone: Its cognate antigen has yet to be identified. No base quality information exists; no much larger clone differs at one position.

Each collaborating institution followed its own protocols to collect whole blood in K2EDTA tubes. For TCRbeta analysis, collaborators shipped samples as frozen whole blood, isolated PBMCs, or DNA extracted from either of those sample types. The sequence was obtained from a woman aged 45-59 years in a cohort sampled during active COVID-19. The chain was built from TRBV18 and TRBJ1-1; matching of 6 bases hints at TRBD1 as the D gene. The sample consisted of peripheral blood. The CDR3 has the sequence CASSPSGRGSEAFF. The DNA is TGTGCCAGCTCACCGAGTGGCAGGGGATCTGAAGCTTTCTTT.